This T cell receptor beta chain emerged from a study of blood T cell repertoires in COVID-19. At the level of the study: Spain, Italy and the United States supplied samples that represented acute and convalescent COVID-19. The analysed material was cDNA or gDNA that came from T cells, B-cell-depleted T cells, or PBMCs.

Per the germline V gene, CDR1 is SGHTA and CDR2 is FQGNSA. This CDR3 is built from 15 residues. The V end was cut by 2 bases, the J end by 8 bases, with 16 bases between. In the original workflow: Reference gene primer amplification gave nucleated cell count estimates. The repertoire was sequenced with immunoSEQ multiplex PCR; TCRdb's copy has only in-frame clones and lacks some. That table furnishes V, J and clone size, whereas the DNA furnished D and trimming. The table shows 40,000 to 60,000 clones, with under 90% occurring only once. Seattle researchers signed up patients amid active infection and tracked them longitudinally.

Source material: peripheral blood. This chain uses TRBV7-2 with TRBJ2-1; tentative D call: TRBD2 (6 bases). The sequence derives from an elderly woman with COVID-19, enrolled during active disease. CDR3 sequence: CASSLRSGSGHEQFF. DNA of the CDR3: TGTGCCAGCAGCTTACGATCCGGGAGCGGGCATGAGCAGTTCTTC.